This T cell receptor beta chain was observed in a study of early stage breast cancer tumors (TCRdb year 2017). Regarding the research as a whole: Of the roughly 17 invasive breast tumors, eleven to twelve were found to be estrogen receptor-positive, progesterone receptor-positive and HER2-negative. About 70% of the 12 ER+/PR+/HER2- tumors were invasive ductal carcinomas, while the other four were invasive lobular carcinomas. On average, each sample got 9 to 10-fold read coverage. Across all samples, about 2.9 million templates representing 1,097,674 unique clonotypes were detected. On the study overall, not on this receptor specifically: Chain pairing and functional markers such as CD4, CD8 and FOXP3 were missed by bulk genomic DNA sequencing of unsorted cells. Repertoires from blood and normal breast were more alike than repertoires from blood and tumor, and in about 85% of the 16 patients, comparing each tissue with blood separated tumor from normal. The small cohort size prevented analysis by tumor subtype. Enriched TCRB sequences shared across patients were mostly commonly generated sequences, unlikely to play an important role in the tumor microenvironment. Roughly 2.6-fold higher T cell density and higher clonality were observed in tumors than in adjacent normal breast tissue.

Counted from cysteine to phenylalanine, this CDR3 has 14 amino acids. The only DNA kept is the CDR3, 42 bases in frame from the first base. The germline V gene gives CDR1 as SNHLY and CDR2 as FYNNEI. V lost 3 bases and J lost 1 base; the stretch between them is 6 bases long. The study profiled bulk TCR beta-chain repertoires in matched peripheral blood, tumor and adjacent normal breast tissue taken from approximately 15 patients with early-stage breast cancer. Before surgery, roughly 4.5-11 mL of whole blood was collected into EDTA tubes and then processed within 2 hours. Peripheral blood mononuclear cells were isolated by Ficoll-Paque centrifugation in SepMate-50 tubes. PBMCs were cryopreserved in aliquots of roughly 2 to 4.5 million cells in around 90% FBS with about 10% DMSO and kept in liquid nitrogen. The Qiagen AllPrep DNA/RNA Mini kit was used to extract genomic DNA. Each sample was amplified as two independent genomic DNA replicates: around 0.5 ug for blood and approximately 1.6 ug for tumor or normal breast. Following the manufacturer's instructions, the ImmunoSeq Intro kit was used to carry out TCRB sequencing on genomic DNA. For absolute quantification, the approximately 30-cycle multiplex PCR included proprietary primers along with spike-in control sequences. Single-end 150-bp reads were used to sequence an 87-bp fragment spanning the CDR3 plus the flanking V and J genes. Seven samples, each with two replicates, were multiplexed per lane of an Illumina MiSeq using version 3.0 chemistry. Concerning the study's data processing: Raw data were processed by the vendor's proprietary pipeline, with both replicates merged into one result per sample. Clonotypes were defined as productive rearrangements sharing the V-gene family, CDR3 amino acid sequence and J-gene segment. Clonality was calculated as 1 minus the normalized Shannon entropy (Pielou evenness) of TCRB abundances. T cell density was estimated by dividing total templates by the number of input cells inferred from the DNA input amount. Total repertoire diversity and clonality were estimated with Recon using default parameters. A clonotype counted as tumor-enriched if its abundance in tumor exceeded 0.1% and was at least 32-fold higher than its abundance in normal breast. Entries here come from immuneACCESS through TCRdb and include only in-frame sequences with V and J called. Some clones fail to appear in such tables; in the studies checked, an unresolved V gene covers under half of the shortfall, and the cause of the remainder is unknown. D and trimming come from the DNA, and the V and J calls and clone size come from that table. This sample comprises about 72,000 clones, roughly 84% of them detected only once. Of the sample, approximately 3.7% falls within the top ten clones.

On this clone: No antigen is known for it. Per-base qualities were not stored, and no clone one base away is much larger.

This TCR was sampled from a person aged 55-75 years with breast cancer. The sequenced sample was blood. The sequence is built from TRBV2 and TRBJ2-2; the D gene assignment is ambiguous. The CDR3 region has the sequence CASSDIRNTGELFF. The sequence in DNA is TGTGCCAGCAGTGACATCAGGAACACCGGGGAGCTGTTTTTT.